This T cell receptor (beta chain) stems from a study of CD8 T cells in ankylosing spondylitis. Only a few counts were recorded for this clonotype. As yet, its antigen is unknown. It was by quantitative 5'-RACE with molecular barcodes that TCR beta libraries were made. TCRdb reprocessed the 5' RACE reads via MiXCR and lists one record per CDR3 protein. The table has 450,000 to 550,000 distinct CDR3 sequences, approximately 5% seen once. Whole-study results and caveats: Blood from ankylosing spondylitis patients appeared to carry a characteristic roughly 8-variant TCR beta motif. Peripheral blood held disease-linked clones only at relatively low frequency, and these were CD8+.

Trimming removed 6 bases from V and 3 bases from J, with 10 bases in between. CDR3 length equals 13 residues. The sequencing input was blood, either unsorted or a sorted T cell fraction (not recorded which). This TCR derives from a male donor with ankylosing spondylitis. The chain combines TRBV12-3 or TRBV12-4 with TRBJ2-3; no firm D call. The CDR3 loop reads CASSRLGTDTQYF. CDR3 sequence (DNA): TGTGCCAGCAGCCGCTTGGGTACAGATACGCAGTATTTT.